One and the same sample provided the 20 T cell receptor beta chains below, sequenced in a study of cytotoxic CD8 clonotypes in ibrutinib-treated CLL. Clones were sequenced by immunoSEQ multiplex PCR, and TCRdb holds only the in-frame ones, with some missing. The sample contains more than 200,000 clones, around 75% of which appear only once. Sequencing used PBMCs, obtained after 12 months of ibrutinib treatment. The origin of the receptors is a human donor with chronic lymphocytic leukemia.

V usage is TRBV29-1 and J usage is TRBJ2-7; D not resolved. CDR1 and CDR2 (germline): SQVTM, ANQGSEA. V dropped 5 bases and J dropped 4 bases, with 15 bases sitting between them. This CDR3 contains 13 residues. Here the CDR3 reads CSVSQDFRYEQYF. The CDR3 DNA is TGCAGCGTTAGCCAGGATTTCAGGTACGAGCAGTACTTC.

V and J are TRBV5-1 and TRBJ2-6; D is possibly TRBD1 (5 bases). Trimming removed 0 bases at V and 14 bases at J, with 18 bases between. Looked up from germline, CDR1 is SGHRS and CDR2 is YFSETQ. The CDR3 runs 15 residues. The CDR3 DNA reads as TGCGCCAGCAGCTTGGACAGGCGGAGCCCAGCCTTCCTGACTTTC. This translates into CASSLDRRSPAFLTF.

The chain uses TRBV30 and TRBJ1-1, with 9 bases aligning to TRBD1. Germline V gene data show CDR1 as GTSNPN and CDR2 as SVGIG (reference sequence). V lost 2 bases and J lost 6; bases outside the gene matches: 7. This CDR3 spans 14 amino acids. DNA of the CDR3: TGTGCCTGGAGTAGCTGGGACAGGGACGCTGAAGCTTTCTTT. Translated, it gives CAWSSWDRDAEAFF.

This chain links TRBV11-3 with TRBJ2-3, with D uncertain. Germline assignment: CDR1 SGHNT and CDR2 YENEEA. The ends were cut back, 5 bases at V and 7 bases at J, with 10 bases in the middle. This CDR3 region has 12 residues. CDR3 sequence (DNA): TGTGCCAGCAGCCCCTCCTCGAATACGCAGTATTTT. Protein: CASSPSSNTQYF.

The V and J genes are TRBV9 and TRBJ2-1, with 8 bases fitting TRBD1. Germline CDR1 is SGDLS and CDR2 is YYNGEE. This CDR3 is built from 14 residues. V shed 2 bases and J 7 bases; nucleotides not matched to a gene: 5. The CDR3 DNA sequence: TGTGCCAGCAGCGTTACAGGGGGAGGAAATGAGCAGTTCTTC. This encodes CASSVTGGGNEQFF.

This chain joins TRBV5-1 and TRBJ2-7, with unresolved D. Trimming shortened V by 3 bases and J by 0 bases, and 13 bases separated the two germline ends. The CDR3 extends over 15 amino acids. Germline V gene data show CDR1 as SGHRS and CDR2 as YFSETQ. The CDR3 spells CASSSSGTTSYEQYF. The CDR3 region has the DNA TGCGCCAGCAGCTCATCCGGAACAACCTCCTACGAGCAGTACTTC.

This clone appeared a few times. The rearrangement joins TRBV30 to TRBJ2-1; 8 nucleotides agree with TRBD2. CDR1 is GTSNPN, CDR2 SVGIG, per germline (reference sequence). After removal of 3 bases from V and 4 bases from J, the junction contained 5 bases not matched to a gene. The CDR3 has 14 residues. In DNA form, the CDR3 reads TGTGCCTGGAGCCGGGAGGGGAGTTACAATGAGCAGTTCTTC. Translating gives CAWSREGSYNEQFF.

The chain joins TRBV28 to TRBJ2-3; a possible D gene is TRBD2 (6 bases). The CDR3 is 13 residues long. Trimming stripped 4 bases from V and 1 base from J, with 6 bases between. Germline CDR1 and CDR2: MDHEN and SYDVKM. For the CDR3, the DNA is TGTGCCAGCAGTTGGGGGGGCACAGATACGCAGTATTTT. It specifies CASSWGGTDTQYF.

The rearrangement joins TRBV29-1 to TRBJ1-1; 7 bases match TRBD1. The CDR3 contains 16 residues. The germline CDR1 and CDR2 sequences are SQVTM and ANQGSEA. V dropped 1 base and J dropped 3; count of bases not matched to a gene: 11. CDR3 nucleotides: TGCAGCGTTGAAGGGCTCGGTAGGGGGCGGTACACTGAAGCTTTCTTT. Its translation: CSVEGLGRGRYTEAFF.

The CDR3 coding sequence is TGTGCCAGCAGCTTAGATCAGTATACGCAGTATTTT. Translated: CASSLDQYTQYF. V gene TRBV11-2 combines with J gene TRBJ2-3; D is unclear. Germline V CDR1 and CDR2: SGHAT, FQNNGV. The CDR3 loop spans 12 amino acids. The ends were cut back, 0 bases at V and 7 bases at J, with 5 bases in the middle.

V usage is TRBV7-9 and J usage is TRBJ2-1; unclear D gene. V lost 5 bases and J lost 9, with 11 bases in between. CDR1 is SEHNR, CDR2 FQNEAQ, per germline (reference sequence). This CDR3 contains 12 residues. The CDR3 spells CASSVWVGEQFF. CDR3 bases: TGTGCCAGCAGCGTATGGGTCGGTGAGCAGTTCTTC.

The J gene is TRBJ1-5, the V gene TRBV15, with D possibly matching TRBD1 (5 bases). Germline V gene sequence: CDR1 LNHNV, CDR2 YYDKDF (reference sequence). Trimming left V 0 bases short and J 3 bases short, with 9 bases between. CDR3 length: 15 amino acids. CDR3 amino acids: CATSRDGANNQPQHF. As DNA, the CDR3 is TGTGCCACCAGCAGAGATGGGGCCAACAATCAGCCCCAGCATTTT.

This chain connects TRBV4-2 to TRBJ2-1, with TRBD1 matching 7 bases. CDR1 is LGHNA, CDR2 YNFKEQ, per germline. There are 13 residues in the CDR3. Trimming removed 1 base from V and 7 bases from J; junction bases left unmatched: 1. CDR3 in amino acids: CASSQGQGNEQFF. The CDR3 DNA sequence: TGTGCCAGCAGCCAAGGACAGGGAAATGAGCAGTTCTTC.

The chain carries TRBV5-1 and TRBJ2-2; D not resolved. The CDR3 is made up of 17 amino acids. The V gene lost 0 bases and the J gene lost 0 bases, with 12 bases spanning the gap. In germline, CDR1 is SGHRS, CDR2 YFSETQ. CDR3 DNA: TGCGCCAGCAGCTTGGACTTCTTAGGGTCGAACACCGGGGAGCTGTTTTTT. Translation: CASSLDFLGSNTGELFF.

In its sample, this clone was seen a few times. One end of the junction does not line up with germline, which may come from a read error. J is TRBJ2-5 and V is TRBV7-7; the D gene could be TRBD1 or TRBD2 (5 bases each). CDR3 length: 19 amino acids. Germline CDR1 reads SSHAT; CDR2 reads FNYEAQ (reference sequence). The DNA for the CDR3 is TGTGCTAGCAGCTCCAGAAGACAATCCCTCGGGACGCCGCAAGAGACCCAGTACTTC. This sequence encodes CASSSRRQSLGTPQETQYF.

This sequence joins TRBV7-8 and TRBJ1-2; D might be TRBD1 (6 bases). The CDR3 runs 14 residues. CDR1 is SGHVS and CDR2 is FQNEAQ in the germline V gene. Trimming pared 3 bases from V and 8 bases from J, leaving 16 bases between. The CDR3: CASSFGPGVGGYTF. For the CDR3, the DNA is TGTGCCAGCAGCTTTGGGCCAGGGGTCGGAGGCTACACCTTC.

This clone showed up just a few times. The chain recombines TRBV30 with TRBJ2-4, with no clear D. Trimming stripped 2 bases from V and 5 bases from J, with 7 bases between. The CDR3 totals 12 residues. Germline values: CDR1 GTSNPN, CDR2 SVGIG (reference sequence). CDR3 sequence reads: CAWSYGENIQYF. CDR3 sequence (DNA): TGTGCCTGGAGTTATGGGGAAAACATTCAGTACTTC.

This clone came up a few times. The rearrangement joins TRBV28 to TRBJ2-6, with a possible D match to TRBD1 (6 bases). The germline CDR1 and CDR2 sequences are MDHEN and SYDVKM. The CDR3 is 15 amino acids. The V end lost 5 bases, the J end lost 0 bases, and 8 bases lay between the germline ends. The CDR3 coding sequence is TGTGCCAGCAGTGGCAGGGGCTCTGGGGCCAACGTCCTGACTTTC. This encodes CASSGRGSGANVLTF.

The CDR3 reads CASSLYHSRDSPLHF. CDR3 coding DNA: TGTGCCAGCAGCTTGTATCACTCTCGGGATTCACCCCTCCACTTT. The chain employs TRBV11-2 and TRBJ1-6; D is ambiguous. CDR3 length: 15 amino acids. V was pared by 3 bases and J by 8 bases, with 14 bases between. Germline V gene sequence: CDR1 SGHAT, CDR2 FQNNGV. Complete variable domain (other parts from reference TRBV11-2 and TRBJ1-6): EAGVAQSPRYKIIEKRQSVAFWCNPISGHATLYWYQQILGQGPKLLIQFQNNGVVDDSQLPKDRFSAERLKGVDSTLKIQPAKLEDSAVYLCASSLYHSRDSPLHFGNGTRLTVT.

V gene TRBV6-5 combines with J gene TRBJ1-2; the D is unclear. The CDR3 length is 12 residues. Germline values: CDR1 MNHEY, CDR2 SVGAGI. Trimming left V 0 bases short and J 14 bases short, with 13 bases between. The CDR3 nucleotides read TGTGCCAGCAGTTACTCGAATCGACAACAAACCTTC. Protein: CASSYSNRQQTF.